This T cell receptor (beta chain) is from a study of spatial heterogeneity in lung cancer. TCRdb re-called the 5' RACE reads with MiXCR, one entry per CDR3 protein. The table shows tens of thousands of distinct CDR3 sequences, with 4% to 6% occurring only once. CDR3 size: 15 residues. The germline V gene encodes CDR1 SNHLY and CDR2 FYNNEI. Trimming removed 10 bases at V and 0 bases at J, with 19 bases between. The time point is: sample taken at primary tumor resection. Unsorted whole RNA from tumor, nontumor lung or frozen PBMC underwent sequencing. This clonotype was seen only a few times. The starting material was PBMCs, obtained at surgery. The chain couples TRBV2 to TRBJ2-7; TRBD2 is a possible D gene (6 bases). This receptor was obtained from a female donor with early-stage non-small cell lung cancer. The CDR3 here is CAITPRRDYSYEQYF. CDR3 DNA sequence: TGTGCCATCACCCCTCGGCGGGATTACTCCTACGAGCAGTACTTC.